These 22 T cell receptor beta chains were sequenced from one sample in a study of blood T cell repertoires in COVID-19. Produced via immunoSEQ multiplex PCR; TCRdb's table is partial and in-frame only. This sample has 70,000 or so clones; 75% to 90% occur once, and the top ten carry roughly 2.5%. The sequenced sample consisted of peripheral blood. Every receptor here comes from a man of 80 years or more with active or convalescent COVID-19.

In its sample, this clone was seen a few times. This rearrangement joins TRBV19 to TRBJ1-2, with D perhaps TRBD1 (6 bases). Germline CDR1 reads LNHDA; CDR2 reads SQIVND (reference sequence). The ends were cut back, 9 bases at V and 7 bases at J, with 12 bases in the middle. This CDR3 has 11 amino acids. The CDR3 DNA reads as TGTGCCAGGGGGGCCCGGTTTGGCTACACCTTC. Translated, it gives CARGARFGYTF.

Here the CDR3 DNA reads TGTGCCAGCAGTGCAGGGGGCAGCAACGATGGCTACACCTTC. Protein: CASSAGGSNDGYTF. This rearrangement joins TRBV3-1 (or the pseudogene TRBV3-2) to TRBJ1-2; 8 nucleotides agree with TRBD1. V gave up 6 bases and J gave up 6 bases; unmatched junction bases: 9. Germline V gene sequence: CDR1 LGHDT, CDR2 YNNKEL (reference sequence). The CDR3 contains 14 residues.

This chain joins TRBV12-3 or TRBV12-4 and TRBJ1-2; a weak D match, TRBD1 (6 bases). V shed 5 bases and J shed 4 bases, with 11 bases lying between them. The CDR3 sequence is 13 residues long. The CDR3: CASSPDRSYGYTF. The CDR3, as DNA: TGTGCCAGCAGTCCCGACAGGAGCTATGGCTACACCTTC.

The V gene is TRBV2, the J gene TRBJ1-6; TRBD1 aligns across 9 bases. The V gene end was trimmed by 10 bases and the J gene end by 7 bases; junction bases not matched to a gene: 11. Germline V gives CDR1 SNHLY, CDR2 FYNNEI. This CDR3 contains 15 residues. This CDR3 is CATKGTGYGNSPLHF. The CDR3 DNA follows: TGTGCCACAAAGGGGACAGGGTATGGAAATTCACCCCTCCACTTT.

The V and J genes are TRBV5-4 and TRBJ2-6; perhaps TRBD1 as D (6 bases). The V and J ends lost 3 bases and 4 bases respectively, with 11 bases between them. Germline loops: CDR1 SGHNT, CDR2 YYREEE (reference sequence). The CDR3 length is 15 residues. CDR3: CASSSTGIGANVLTF. The DNA for the CDR3 is TGTGCCAGCAGCTCCACAGGGATAGGGGCCAACGTCCTGACTTTC.

This clone appeared a single time. The V call is TRBV5-1, the J call TRBJ1-2, with D unresolved. Between the trimmed V and J ends, which lost 0 bases and 6 bases, there was a span of 18 bases. CDR3 length: 16 amino acids. Germline values: CDR1 SGHRS, CDR2 YFSETQ. Here the CDR3 DNA reads TGCGCCAGCAGCTTGGATGGATACTACACCTTGGATGGCTACACCTTC. It is translated as CASSLDGYYTLDGYTF.

The chain joins TRBV5-1 to TRBJ2-1, with 7 bases aligning to TRBD2. Looked up from germline, CDR1 is SGHRS and CDR2 is YFSETQ. Trimming took 0 bases from V and 6 from J; bases not matched to a gene: 18. CDR3 length: 19 residues. CDR3 DNA sequence: TGCGCCAGCAGCTTGGCTTTGGGCGGGAGTGGTTCTAGTAGCAATGAGCAGTTCTTC. Translating gives CASSLALGGSGSSSNEQFF.

A few counts support this clone. The rearrangement joins TRBV2 to TRBJ1-2; 10 bases align to TRBD1. Germline-derived CDR1 and CDR2 are SNHLY and FYNNEI. The junction had 12 bases not matched to a gene; V was cut back by 7 bases and J by 4 bases. The CDR3 runs to 16 residues. As DNA, the CDR3 is TGTGCCAGCACCAACCTTCGGACAGGGGGTAGCTATGGCTACACCTTC. It codes for CASTNLRTGGSYGYTF.

This clone was counted once. The chain is built from TRBV21-1 and TRBJ2-7; no check of the table's D call, TRBD2, against the DNA was made. TRBV21-1 is marked as a pseudogene. This CDR3 spans 15 amino acids. The CDR3 here is CASRTNPYGGREQYF. CDR3 nucleotides: TGTGCCAGCAGAACAAACCCGTACGGGGGACGCGAGCAGTACTTC.

The CDR3 DNA follows: TGTGCCAGCAGCCCAGTTGAGGGGAACACTGAAGCTTTCTTT. Its protein product is CASSPVEGNTEAFF. V and J are TRBV7-8 and TRBJ1-1; the D is unclear. CDR1 SGHVS and CDR2 FQNEAQ come from the germline V gene. Deletions cut 5 bases from V and 1 base from J, with 11 bases between. The CDR3 runs to 14 residues.

This clone was observed a single time. J is TRBJ1-2 and V is TRBV5-6, with D unresolved. Trimming took 0 bases from V and 7 from J, leaving 16 bases between them. Per the germline V gene, CDR1 is SGHDT and CDR2 is YYEEEE. The CDR3 runs to 15 residues. The CDR3 protein is CASSLARTARFGYTF. The CDR3, as DNA: TGTGCCAGCAGCTTGGCCCGAACAGCCCGGTTTGGCTACACCTTC.

This chain links TRBV4-1 with TRBJ2-5; 14 nucleotides line up with TRBD2. The V segment lost 2 bases and the J segment 3 bases; nucleotides outside the gene matches: 5. Germline V gene lookup returns CDR1 MGHRA and CDR2 YSYEKL. The CDR3 has 17 amino acids. The CDR3 loop reads CASSQLRTSGGKETQYF. The CDR3 region has the DNA TGCGCCAGCAGCCAACTACGGACTAGCGGGGGGAAAGAGACCCAGTACTTC.

The rearrangement links TRBV29-1 to TRBJ2-1, with D maybe TRBD1 (6 bases). This CDR3 has 15 amino acids. Germline V gives CDR1 SQVTM, CDR2 ANQGSEA. Trimming shortened V by 4 bases and J by 0 bases, and 13 bases separated the two germline ends. CDR3 DNA: TGCAGCGTTGTAGGGGGAGACGACTCCTACAATGAGCAGTTCTTC. Its protein product is CSVVGGDDSYNEQFF.

V is TRBV18 and J is TRBJ2-7; 9 bases line up with TRBD2. Trimming took 6 bases from V and 2 from J; bases not matched to a gene: 8. The CDR3 runs 15 residues. Germline V gene data show CDR1 as KGHSH and CDR2 as LQKENI. The CDR3 region has the DNA TGTGCCAGCTCCCCCCTAGCGGGACGGGCCTACGAGCAGTACTTC. Protein product: CASSPLAGRAYEQYF.

V gene TRBV3-1 (or the pseudogene TRBV3-2) combines with J gene TRBJ2-1; 9 nucleotides match TRBD1. The CDR3 loop spans 16 amino acids. The J segment lost 5 bases and the V segment lost 1 base, leaving 6 bases of the junction unmatched. Per the germline V gene, CDR1 is LGHDT and CDR2 is YNNKEL (reference sequence). For the CDR3, the DNA is TGTGCCAGCAGCCAAGCGACGGGACAGGGTAACAATGAGCAGTTCTTC. It codes for CASSQATGQGNNEQFF.

The chain has TRBV24-1 and TRBJ1-4; 9 bases are shared with TRBD1. Germline CDR1 reads KGHDR; CDR2 reads SFDVKD. The CDR3 is made up of 15 amino acids. The V gene end was trimmed by 3 bases and the J gene end by 6 bases; junction bases not matched to a gene: 4. This CDR3 is CATSDRDRGDEKLFF. DNA of the CDR3: TGTGCCACCAGTGATCGTGACAGGGGGGATGAAAAACTGTTTTTT.

The chain is built from TRBV5-1 and TRBJ1-1; D not certain. Germline V gene sequence: CDR1 SGHRS, CDR2 YFSETQ. Trimming pared 1 base from V and 2 bases from J, leaving 12 bases between. This CDR3 has 15 residues. The CDR3 here is CASSLPLGRNTEAFF. CDR3 sequence (DNA): TGCGCCAGCAGCTTGCCGTTGGGGAGAAACACTGAAGCTTTCTTT.

The table lists this clone with a count of one. The chain recombines TRBV3-1 (or the pseudogene TRBV3-2) with TRBJ2-5; D may be TRBD2 (5 bases). The ends were cut back, 2 bases at V and 5 bases at J, with 12 bases in the middle. The CDR3 totals 14 residues. CDR1 and CDR2 from the germline V gene are LGHDT and YNNKEL (reference sequence). The CDR3 DNA is TGTGCCAGCAGCCAATCACCTCGGAGGGAGACCCAGTACTTC. Amino acid sequence: CASSQSPRRETQYF.

V gene TRBV4-1 combines with J gene TRBJ2-5, with TRBD1 identical over 7 bases. Germline V gene sequence: CDR1 MGHRA, CDR2 YSYEKL. V gave up 6 bases and J gave up 4 bases; unmatched junction bases: 11. This CDR3 is 15 amino acids long. The CDR3 sequence: CASSLTGFVVETQYF. The CDR3 DNA sequence: TGCGCCAGCAGTCTGACAGGGTTCGTTGTAGAGACCCAGTACTTC.

The V call is TRBV7-2, the J call TRBJ2-3, with 10 bases that match TRBD2. The V and J ends lost 4 bases and 4 bases, in that order; junction bases with no gene match: 8. CDR3 length equals 16 residues. The V gene's germline CDR1 is SGHTA and CDR2 FQGNSA. The CDR3 loop reads CASSSSSGRSADTQYF. DNA for the CDR3: TGTGCCAGCAGCTCATCTAGCGGGAGATCAGCAGATACGCAGTATTTT.

This sequence joins TRBV5-1 and TRBJ1-1; 8 positions match TRBD1. Germline CDR1 reads SGHRS; CDR2 reads YFSETQ. V shed 4 bases and J 1 base; nucleotides not matched to a gene: 9. This CDR3 has 16 amino acids. CDR3 nucleotides: TGCGCCAGCAGCGACCCGACAGGGGTGCGGAACACTGAAGCTTTCTTT. This gives the protein CASSDPTGVRNTEAFF.

The chain employs TRBV27 and TRBJ2-7; 7 nucleotides align to TRBD1. Germline assignment: CDR1 MNHEY and CDR2 SMNVEV (reference sequence). The length of the CDR3 is 14 residues. V lost 3 bases, J lost 3 bases, and 5 bases stayed unmatched. Here the CDR3 reads CASSFRDRNYEQYF. CDR3 sequence (DNA): TGTGCCAGCAGTTTCCGGGACAGAAACTACGAGCAGTACTTC.